The entry that follows covers one T cell receptor beta chain sequence. The CDR3 is 12 residues long. Germline V gene data show CDR1 as SGHVS and CDR2 as FQNEAQ. The junction had 3 bases not matched to a gene; V was cut back by 5 bases and J by 5 bases. This sample stems from a study of T cell responses to AZD1222 COVID-19 vaccine. Clones were read by immunoSEQ multiplex PCR, and TCRdb kept only the in-frame ones, dropping some. This sample yields some 150,000 clones, of which roughly 90% are seen a single time; more than 3% belongs to the top ten. The receptor was derived from an adult who received the AZD1222 COVID-19 vaccine. The sequences come from peripheral blood, collected 28 days after the second AZD1222 dose. The chain combines TRBV7-8 with TRBJ2-7, with 7 bases that match TRBD1. The CDR3 reads CASSRDSNEQYF. The CDR3 DNA reads as TGTGCCAGCAGCCGGGACAGTAACGAGCAGTACTTC.